Each of the 17 T cell receptor beta chains below was sequenced from the same sample in a study of a mutant IDH1 vaccine in newly diagnosed glioma. The protocol was immunoSEQ multiplex PCR, while the TCRdb copy is restricted to in-frame clones and leaves out a portion. The data contain around 92,000 clones, 83% of them seen just once; the ten biggest clones take up around 7.4%. Time point of the sample: baseline, week 1 (first vaccination visit). Indicated treatment: pre-vaccination baseline after standard-of-care therapy. Sequencing used PBMCs, obtained from a glioma patient treated with radiotherapy, temozolomide or both. The receptors derive from a woman aged 45-65 years with glioma.

Written as DNA, the CDR3 is TGTGCCATCAGTGGGACAGGGGAAGTAGAGACCCAGTACTTC. This gives the protein CAISGTGEVETQYF. V gene TRBV10-3 combines with J gene TRBJ2-5; TRBD1 agrees at 9 bases. Germline V gene data show CDR1 as ENHRY and CDR2 as SYGVKD. V lost 4 bases and J lost 4; bases outside the gene matches: 4. This CDR3 has 14 residues.

The V call is TRBV7-9, the J call TRBJ2-4; D possibly corresponds to TRBD1 (6 bases). CDR1 and CDR2 from the germline V gene are SEHNR and FQNEAQ (reference sequence). The CDR3 is 15 amino acids. The V gene lost 5 bases and the J gene lost 5 bases, with 16 bases spanning the gap. Here the CDR3 DNA reads TGTGCCAGCAGCCCGGACAGAACACATCAAAACATTCAGTACTTC. Translated, it gives CASSPDRTHQNIQYF. Complete variable domain (other parts from reference TRBV7-9 and TRBJ2-4): DTGVSQNPRHKITKRGQNVTFRCDPISEHNRLYWYRQTLGQGPEFLTYFQNEAQLEKSRLLSDRFSAERPKGSFSTLEIQRTEQGDSAMYLCASSPDRTHQNIQYFGAGTRLSVL.

This clone turned up a few times. CDR3 sequence: CASSLFPDSPLHF. CDR3 nucleotides: TGTGCCAGCAGCTTATTTCCCGATTCACCCCTCCACTTT. This rearrangement joins TRBV11-1 to TRBJ1-6; D ambiguous. Trimming took off 2 bases at V and 8 bases at J, with 7 bases between the two ends. The CDR3 sequence is 13 residues long. In germline, CDR1 is SGHAT, CDR2 FQDESV (reference sequence).

This clone was seen a few times. The V gene is TRBV18, the J gene TRBJ2-5, with D perhaps matching TRBD2 (6 bases). Germline V gene sequence: CDR1 KGHSH, CDR2 LQKENI. There are 15 residues in the CDR3. Trimming took 4 bases from V and 5 from J, leaving 17 bases between them. DNA of the CDR3: TGTGCCAGCTCACATAGCCGGGGACTGGGGGAGACCCAGTACTTC. Its translation is CASSHSRGLGETQYF.

This clone was seen a few times. The chain links TRBV19 to TRBJ2-7; unclear D gene. Germline V gene sequence: CDR1 LNHDA, CDR2 SQIVND (reference sequence). Trimming took 6 bases from V and 9 from J, leaving 21 bases between them. The CDR3 loop spans 14 amino acids. The CDR3: CASSEAVSYGTQYF. The CDR3 DNA follows: TGTGCCAGTAGCGAAGCCGTTTCCTACGGTACGCAGTACTTC.

This clone has a handful of counts. This chain joins TRBV20-1 and TRBJ1-2; D is ambiguous. Germline V lookup: CDR1 DFQATT, CDR2 SNEGSKA (reference sequence). V was clipped by 6 bases and J by 3 bases, with 8 bases between them. The CDR3 is 11 residues long. DNA for the CDR3: TGCAGTGCCAAGACCTACTATGGCTACACCTTC. Its translation is CSAKTYYGYTF.

This clone has only one observation. This rearrangement joins TRBV10-3 to TRBJ1-1; D gene uncertain. The CDR3 is 11 residues long. V gave up 3 bases and J gave up 11 bases, with 10 bases separating them. The V gene's germline CDR1 is ENHRY and CDR2 SYGVKD. CDR3 region: CAISEGQQAFF. CDR3 DNA sequence: TGTGCCATCAGTGAAGGGCAGCAGGCTTTCTTT.

For the CDR3, the DNA is TGTGCCAGCAGCTTTACAGGGTTGGTGAACACTGAAGCTTTCTTT. Its translation: CASSFTGLVNTEAFF. This chain links TRBV7-9 with TRBJ1-1, with D tentatively TRBD1 (6 bases). V dropped 3 bases and J dropped 0 bases, with 11 bases sitting between them. In germline, CDR1 is SEHNR, CDR2 FQNEAQ (reference sequence). The CDR3 has 15 amino acids.

As DNA, the CDR3 is TGTGCCAGCAGTGACTCTGACAGGGCCACTGAAGCTTTCTTT. It codes for CASSDSDRATEAFF. The V gene is TRBV6-4, the J gene TRBJ1-1, with TRBD1 matching 7 bases. V shed 0 bases, J shed 4 bases, and the junction held 2 bases outside the gene matches. CDR3 length: 14 amino acids. CDR1 MRHNA and CDR2 SNTAGT come from the germline V gene.

The rearrangement uses TRBV18 and TRBJ1-2; unclear D gene. CDR1 KGHSH and CDR2 LQKENI come from the germline V gene. V was shortened by 2 bases and J by 1 base, with 8 bases between the two germline ends. The CDR3 loop spans 14 amino acids. The CDR3, as DNA: TGTGCCAGCTCACCATCCACGGATAACTATGGCTACACCTTC. Translating it yields CASSPSTDNYGYTF.

The rearrangement uses TRBV10-3 and TRBJ2-7; D might be TRBD2 (5 bases). There are 14 residues in the CDR3. Germline assignment: CDR1 ENHRY and CDR2 SYGVKD. V was trimmed by 7 bases and J by 0 bases, leaving 13 bases between them. CDR3 amino acids: CAITSPTSSYEQYF. Here the CDR3 DNA reads TGTGCCATCACTAGCCCTACCAGCTCCTACGAGCAGTACTTC.

The chain links TRBV2 to TRBJ2-5; TRBD1 might be the D (6 bases). Germline V gene data show CDR1 as SNHLY and CDR2 as FYNNEI. The V gene lost 5 bases and the J gene lost 5 bases, with 15 bases spanning the gap. The CDR3 runs to 14 residues. The CDR3 spells CASSFTGSWETQYF. DNA for the CDR3: TGTGCCAGCAGTTTTACAGGGAGCTGGGAGACCCAGTACTTC.

In its sample, this clone was seen a few times. The rearrangement uses TRBV5-4 and TRBJ1-2, with a possible D match to TRBD1 (6 bases). Germline CDR1 is SGHNT and CDR2 is YYREEE (reference sequence). V lost 1 base to trimming and J lost 2 bases, with 9 bases between them. This CDR3 comprises 14 residues. This chain's CDR3 is CASSLRGVNYGYTF. The CDR3, as DNA: TGTGCCAGCAGCTTGAGGGGGGTAAACTATGGCTACACCTTC.

This clone was picked up a small number of times. This chain joins TRBV11-2 and TRBJ1-1; D uncertain. The CDR3 runs 15 residues. V lost 0 bases to trimming and J lost 1 base, with 9 bases between them. The germline gives CDR1 SGHAT, CDR2 FQNNGV. The CDR3 here is CASSLEPGQNTEAFF. The CDR3 coding sequence is TGTGCCAGCAGCTTAGAGCCGGGCCAGAACACTGAAGCTTTCTTT. Filled out from reference TRBV11-2 and TRBJ1-1, the complete variable domain reads EAGVAQSPRYKIIEKRQSVAFWCNPISGHATLYWYQQILGQGPKLLIQFQNNGVVDDSQLPKDRFSAERLKGVDSTLKIQPAKLEDSAVYLCASSLEPGQNTEAFFGQGTRLTVV.

The V and J genes are TRBV5-1 and TRBJ2-5; D is unresolved. Looked up from germline, CDR1 is SGHRS and CDR2 is YFSETQ. The V end lost 0 bases, the J end lost 4 bases, and 10 bases lay between the germline ends. The CDR3 is made up of 14 amino acids. The CDR3 region has the DNA TGCGCCAGCAGCTTGGGAGGTTCGGGAGAGACCCAGTACTTC. It yields the protein CASSLGGSGETQYF.

This chain links TRBV6-6 with TRBJ1-3, with a weak D call TRBD1 (6 bases). This CDR3 spans 14 amino acids. Trimming cost V 4 bases and J 3 bases, with 10 bases left between them. Per germline, CDR1 MNHNY and CDR2 SVGAGI (reference sequence). The CDR3 loop reads CASSSRGGGNTIYF. The CDR3 DNA reads as TGTGCCAGCAGTTCTAGGGGGGGTGGAAACACCATATATTTT.

The V gene is TRBV7-2, the J gene TRBJ1-1, with D tentatively TRBD1 (6 bases). The CDR3 spans 12 residues. Germline values: CDR1 SGHTA, CDR2 FQGNSA. Trimming cost V 1 base and J 11 bases, with 11 bases left between them. The CDR3 nucleotides are TGTGCCAGCAGCTTAGTTCAGGGGACGGCTTTCTTT. Encoded protein: CASSLVQGTAFF.